Included here is one T cell receptor (beta chain) sequence, with context. Its antigen remains unknown. Germline assignment: CDR1 MNHEY and CDR2 SMNVEV (reference sequence). The CDR3 contains 16 residues. The data were obtained in a study of graft-versus-host responses after intestinal transplantation. Study-level background: Every one of the recipients received anti-thymocyte globulin induction and afterwards took tacrolimus and steroids for approximately three years.

Method: immunoSEQ multiplex PCR; TCRdb's copy keeps in-frame clones and lacks some. Among 70,000 to 95,000 clones, 90% to 95% were seen once, and the ten largest hold 1.1%. Study-level points and caveats: Among recipient marrow samples, GvH clones were found; some appeared first in ileum or blood. HvG clone declines early post-transplant were associated with peak circulating GvH levels.

The V gene is TRBV27, the J gene TRBJ2-5; TRBD2 might be the D (5 bases). The J call may be faulty, since TRBJ2-7 better matches the DNA end. The source is a human donor who was the organ donor for an intestinal transplant. The specimen comprised unstimulated CD8+ T cells sorted from spleen or lymph node cells, sampled before transplant. CDR3: CASAHSRADDYYEQYF. The CDR3 DNA follows: TGTGCCAGCGCCCATTCCCGGGCAGACGACTACTACGAGCAGTACTTC.